This is a list of T cell receptor beta chains from one sample in a study of cytomegalovirus exposure and HLA in healthy donors. Clones were read by immunoSEQ multiplex PCR, and TCRdb kept only the in-frame ones, dropping some. Of some 330,000 clones in the sample, roughly 90% were seen once. The specimen was PBMCs. These receptors came from a woman aged 18 to 35 in good health and CMV-seronegative. Both conserved end residues are part of each CDR3. Each record gives: J gene, V gene, D gene, clone size, CDR3 protein, CDR3 DNA. D genes are given only for firm matches. Clone size is given for some rows only: seen once, a few or many times, or a class if the clone is expanded.

TRBJ2-3,TRBV6-1,-,-,CASKVQGSTDTQYF,TGTGCCAGCAAGGTTCAGGGTAGCACAGATACGCAGTATTTT
TRBJ1-1,TRBV29-1,-,-,CSVRGNTEAFF,TGCAGTGTGAGAGGGAACACTGAAGCTTTCTTT
TRBJ2-1,TRBV9,-,-,CASSEAGNPYNEQFF,TGTGCCAGCAGCGAGGCGGGGAATCCCTACAATGAGCAGTTCTTC
TRBJ1-2,TRBV6-1,TRBD1,-,CASSETGDGYGYTF,TGTGCCAGCAGTGAGACAGGGGATGGCTATGGCTACACCTTC
TRBJ2-7,TRBV7-2,-,-,CASSSSPTPLEQYF,TGTGCCAGCAGTTCCTCCCCGACTCCCCTCGAGCAGTACTTC
TRBJ1-1,TRBV7-9,-,once,CASKQISDTEAFF,TGTGCCAGCAAACAGATTTCCGACACTGAAGCTTTCTTT
TRBJ2-5,TRBV19,TRBD2,few,CASSHGLAEGETQYF,TGTGCCAGTAGTCACGGACTAGCCGAGGGGGAGACCCAGTACTTC
TRBJ2-1,TRBV7-2,TRBD2,-,CASSLVLAGGCFF,TGTGCCAGCAGCTTAGTACTAGCGGGAGGGTGTTTCTTC
TRBJ2-3,TRBV7-9,TRBD2,-,CASSPLVGGDTDTQYF,TGTGCCAGCAGCCCTTTAGTGGGAGGGGACACAGATACGCAGTATTTT
TRBJ2-1,TRBV7-3,TRBD2,-,CASSFTSGDNEQFF,TGTGCCAGCAGCTTTACTAGCGGGGACAATGAGCAGTTCTTC
TRBJ2-7,TRBV5-1,TRBD1,-,CASSSRDRRAYEQYF,TGCGCCAGCAGCTCTAGGGACAGGAGGGCCTACGAGCAGTACTTC
TRBJ1-1,TRBV5-1,TRBD1,-,CASSLAGQKNTEAFF,TGCGCCAGCAGCTTGGCGGGACAGAAGAACACTGAAGCTTTCTTT
TRBJ2-7,TRBV23-1,TRBD1,few,CASRPTRQGSYEQYF,TGCGCCAGCAGACCTACTCGACAGGGATCCTACGAGCAGTACTTC
TRBJ2-5,TRBV21-1,-,-,CASSKHGRARETQYF,TGTGCCAGCAGCAAACACGGCAGGGCCCGAGAGACCCAGTACTTC
TRBJ1-4,TRBV4-2,-,-,CASSHPGEGEKLFF,TGTGCCAGCAGCCATCCGGGGGAGGGAGAAAAACTGTTTTTT
TRBJ2-7,TRBV4-1,TRBD2,-,CASSQGGLAVTSYEQYF,TGCGCCAGCAGCCAAGGTGGCCTAGCGGTCACCTCCTACGAGCAGTACTTC